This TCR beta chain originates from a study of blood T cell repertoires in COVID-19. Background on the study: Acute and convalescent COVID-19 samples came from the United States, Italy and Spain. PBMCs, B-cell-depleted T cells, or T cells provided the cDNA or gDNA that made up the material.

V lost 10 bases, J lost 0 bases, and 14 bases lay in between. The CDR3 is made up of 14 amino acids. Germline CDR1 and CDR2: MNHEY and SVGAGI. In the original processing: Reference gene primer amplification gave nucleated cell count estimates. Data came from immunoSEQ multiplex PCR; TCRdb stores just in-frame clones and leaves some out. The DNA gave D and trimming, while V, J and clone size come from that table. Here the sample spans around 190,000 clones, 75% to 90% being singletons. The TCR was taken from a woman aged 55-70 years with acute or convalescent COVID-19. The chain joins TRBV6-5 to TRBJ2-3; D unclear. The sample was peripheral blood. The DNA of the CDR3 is TGTGCCATCTCCCGCGGCGACAGCACAGATACGCAGTATTTT. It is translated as CAISRGDSTDTQYF.